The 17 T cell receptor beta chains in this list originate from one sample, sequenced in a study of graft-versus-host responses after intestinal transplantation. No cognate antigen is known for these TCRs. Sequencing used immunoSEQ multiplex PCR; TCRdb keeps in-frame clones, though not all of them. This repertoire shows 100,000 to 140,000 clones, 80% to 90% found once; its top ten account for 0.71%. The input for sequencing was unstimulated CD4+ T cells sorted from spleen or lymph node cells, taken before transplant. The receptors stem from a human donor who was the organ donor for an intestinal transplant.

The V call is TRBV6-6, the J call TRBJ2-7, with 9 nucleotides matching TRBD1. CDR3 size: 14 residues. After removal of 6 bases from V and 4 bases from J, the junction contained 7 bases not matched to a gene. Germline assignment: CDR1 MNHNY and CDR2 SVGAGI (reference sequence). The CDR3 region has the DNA TGTGCCAGCAGACCGGGGACAGGGTCATACGAGCAGTACTTC. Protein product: CASRPGTGSYEQYF.

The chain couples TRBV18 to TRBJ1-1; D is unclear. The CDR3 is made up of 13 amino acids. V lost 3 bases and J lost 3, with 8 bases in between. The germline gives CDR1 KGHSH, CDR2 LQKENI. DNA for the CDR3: TGTGCCAGCTCACCGCAGGTAGACACTGAAGCTTTCTTT. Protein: CASSPQVDTEAFF.

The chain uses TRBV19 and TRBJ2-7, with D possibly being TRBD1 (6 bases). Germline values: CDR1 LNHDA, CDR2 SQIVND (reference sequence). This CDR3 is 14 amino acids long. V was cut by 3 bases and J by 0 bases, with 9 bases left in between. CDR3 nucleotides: TGTGCCAGTAGTATTCAGGACAGCTCCTACGAGCAGTACTTC. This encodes CASSIQDSSYEQYF.

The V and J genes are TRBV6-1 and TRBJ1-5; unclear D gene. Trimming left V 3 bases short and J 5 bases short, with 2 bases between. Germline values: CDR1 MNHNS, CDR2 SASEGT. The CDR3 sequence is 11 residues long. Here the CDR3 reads CASSEDQPQHF. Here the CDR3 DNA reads TGTGCCAGCAGTGAGGATCAGCCCCAGCATTTT.

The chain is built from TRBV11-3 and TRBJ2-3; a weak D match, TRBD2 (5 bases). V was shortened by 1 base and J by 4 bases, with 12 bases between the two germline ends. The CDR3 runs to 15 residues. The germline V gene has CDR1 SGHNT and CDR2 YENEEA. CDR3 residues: CASSLGGPHADTQYF. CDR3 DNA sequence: TGTGCCAGCAGCTTAGGAGGGCCACACGCAGATACGCAGTATTTT. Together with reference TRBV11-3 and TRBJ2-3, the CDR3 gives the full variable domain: EAGVVQSPRYKIIEKKQPVAFWCNPISGHNTLYWYLQNLGQGPELLIRYENEEAVDDSQLPKDRFSAERLKGVDSTLKIQPAELGDSAVYLCASSLGGPHADTQYFGPGTRLTVL.

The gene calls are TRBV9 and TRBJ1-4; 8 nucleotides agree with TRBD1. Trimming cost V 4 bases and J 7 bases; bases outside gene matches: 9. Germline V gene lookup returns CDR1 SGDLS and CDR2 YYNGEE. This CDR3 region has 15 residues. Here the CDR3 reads CASSSQTGAGEKLFF. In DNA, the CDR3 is TGTGCCAGCAGCTCTCAGACAGGGGCAGGTGAAAAACTGTTTTTT.

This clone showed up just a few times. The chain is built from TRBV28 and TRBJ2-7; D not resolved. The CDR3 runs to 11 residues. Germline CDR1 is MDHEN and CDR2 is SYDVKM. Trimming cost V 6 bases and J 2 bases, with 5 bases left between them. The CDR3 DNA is TGTGCCAGCAGGGCCCCCTACGAGCAGTACTTC. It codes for CASRAPYEQYF.

The CDR3 coding sequence is TGTGCCAGCAGTGAGGATGTACCTCCCTACGAGCAGTACTTC. This codes for CASSEDVPPYEQYF. This rearrangement joins TRBV6-1 to TRBJ2-7; no clear D. Germline CDR1 MNHNS, CDR2 SASEGT. V lost 3 bases and J lost 2, with 11 bases in between. The CDR3 runs to 14 residues.

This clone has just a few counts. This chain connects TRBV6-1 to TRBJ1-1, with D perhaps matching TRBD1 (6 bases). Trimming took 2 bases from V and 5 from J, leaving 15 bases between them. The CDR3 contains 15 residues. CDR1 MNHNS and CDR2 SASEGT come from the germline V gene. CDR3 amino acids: CASSEPGRGATEAFF. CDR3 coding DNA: TGTGCCAGCAGTGAACCGGGACGGGGGGCTACTGAAGCTTTCTTT.

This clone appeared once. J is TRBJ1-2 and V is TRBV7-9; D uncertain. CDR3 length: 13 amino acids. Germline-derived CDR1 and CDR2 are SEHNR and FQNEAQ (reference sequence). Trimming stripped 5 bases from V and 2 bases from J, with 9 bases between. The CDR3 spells CASSPRLNYGYTF. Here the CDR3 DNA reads TGTGCCAGCAGCCCTCGACTGAACTATGGCTACACCTTC.

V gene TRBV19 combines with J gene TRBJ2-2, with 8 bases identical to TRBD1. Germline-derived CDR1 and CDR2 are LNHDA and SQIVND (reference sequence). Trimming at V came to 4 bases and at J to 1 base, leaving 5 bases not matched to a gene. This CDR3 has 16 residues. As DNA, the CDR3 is TGTGCCAGTAGTAACTCCGGGACAGGGAACACCGGGGAGCTGTTTTTT. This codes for CASSNSGTGNTGELFF.

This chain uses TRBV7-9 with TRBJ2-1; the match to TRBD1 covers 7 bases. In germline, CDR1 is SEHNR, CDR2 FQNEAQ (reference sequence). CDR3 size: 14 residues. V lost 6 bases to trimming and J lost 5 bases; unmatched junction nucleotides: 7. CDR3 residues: CASRTGTVDNEQFF. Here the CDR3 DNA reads TGTGCCAGCAGAACCGGGACAGTAGACAATGAGCAGTTCTTC.

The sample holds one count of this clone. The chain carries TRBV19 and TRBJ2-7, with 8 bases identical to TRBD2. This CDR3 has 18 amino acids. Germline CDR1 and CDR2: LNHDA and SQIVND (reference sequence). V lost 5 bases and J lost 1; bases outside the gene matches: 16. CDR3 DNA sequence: TGTGCCAGTAGTTTCGGCTCACGTAGCGGGACCGTTTCCTACGAGCAGTACTTC. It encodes CASSFGSRSGTVSYEQYF.

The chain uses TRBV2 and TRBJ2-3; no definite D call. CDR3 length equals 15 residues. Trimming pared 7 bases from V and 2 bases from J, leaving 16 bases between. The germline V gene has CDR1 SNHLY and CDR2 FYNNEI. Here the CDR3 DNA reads TGTGCCAGCACCCGGACCTCAACTTCCACAGATACGCAGTATTTT. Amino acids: CASTRTSTSTDTQYF.

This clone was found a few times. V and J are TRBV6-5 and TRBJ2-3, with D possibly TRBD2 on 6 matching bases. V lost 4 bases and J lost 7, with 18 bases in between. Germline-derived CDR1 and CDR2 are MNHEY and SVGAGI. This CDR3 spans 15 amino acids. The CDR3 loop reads CASSSRASGQNTQYF. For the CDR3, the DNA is TGTGCCAGCAGTTCCCGTGCCAGCGGGCAGAATACGCAGTATTTT.

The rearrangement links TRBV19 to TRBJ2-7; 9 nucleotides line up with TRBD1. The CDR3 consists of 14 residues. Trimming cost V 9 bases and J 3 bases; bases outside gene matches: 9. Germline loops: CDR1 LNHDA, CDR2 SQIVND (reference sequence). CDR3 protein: CASRPGGQGYEQYF. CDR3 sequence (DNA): TGTGCCAGCCGCCCCGGGGGACAGGGCTACGAGCAGTACTTC.

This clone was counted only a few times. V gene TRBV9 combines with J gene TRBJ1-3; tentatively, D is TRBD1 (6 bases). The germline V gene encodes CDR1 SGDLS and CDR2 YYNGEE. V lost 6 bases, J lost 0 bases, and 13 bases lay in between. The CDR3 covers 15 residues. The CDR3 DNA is TGTGCCAGCACCCGGGACACTTACTCTGGAAACACCATATATTTT. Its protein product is CASTRDTYSGNTIYF.